This T cell receptor (beta chain) stems from a study of response to subunit inactivated influenza vaccine. TCRdb re-called the RT-PCR reads through MiXCR, storing one row per CDR3 protein. There are roughly 540,000 distinct CDR3 sequences in the sample; under 30% occur only once, and 2.5% to 3.5% lies in the top ten. This sample also appeared in a second study, on T cells expressing NK-cell markers. As reported in that work: Synthesis of TCR beta cDNA relied on 5'RACE template switching carrying UMIs. With an anti-gamma-delta TCR antibody, sorting in several experiments was kept to alpha-beta TCR T cells.

The sequencing here drew on CD4+ T cells sorted from PBMCs, taken roughly 13 days after vaccination. This TCR was sampled from a man in his fifties who received an inactivated influenza vaccine.

The CDR3: CASSPQSFTGELFF. CDR3 bases: TGTGCCAGCAGCCCCCAATCGTTTACCGGGGAGCTGTTTTTT. This chain uses TRBV7-9 with TRBJ2-2, with D uncertain. V lost 5 bases, J lost 5 bases, and 12 bases lay in between. Germline assignment: CDR1 SEHNR and CDR2 FQNEAQ (reference sequence). The CDR3 extends over 14 amino acids.